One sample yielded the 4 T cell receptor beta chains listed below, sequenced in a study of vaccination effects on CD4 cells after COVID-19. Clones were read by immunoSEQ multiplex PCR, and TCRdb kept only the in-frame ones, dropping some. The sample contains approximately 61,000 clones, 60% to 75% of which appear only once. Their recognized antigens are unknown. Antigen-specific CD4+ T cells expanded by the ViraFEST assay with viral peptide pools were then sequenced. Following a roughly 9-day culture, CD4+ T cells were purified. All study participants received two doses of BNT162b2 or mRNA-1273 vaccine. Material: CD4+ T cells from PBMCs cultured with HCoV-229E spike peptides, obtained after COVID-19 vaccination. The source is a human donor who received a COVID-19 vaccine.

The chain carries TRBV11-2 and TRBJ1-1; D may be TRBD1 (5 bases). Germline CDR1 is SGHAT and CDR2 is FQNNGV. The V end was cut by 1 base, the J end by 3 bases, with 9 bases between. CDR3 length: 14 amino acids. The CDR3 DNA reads TGTGCCAGCAGCTTAGGACAGACAGACACTGAAGCTTTCTTT. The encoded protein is CASSLGQTDTEAFF.

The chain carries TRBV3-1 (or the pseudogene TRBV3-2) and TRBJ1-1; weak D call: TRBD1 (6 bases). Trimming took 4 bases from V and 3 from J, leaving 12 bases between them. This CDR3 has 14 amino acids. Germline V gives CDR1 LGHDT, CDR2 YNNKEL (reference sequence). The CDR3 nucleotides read TGTGCCAGCAGCCCCCCTAACAGGGACACTGAAGCTTTCTTT. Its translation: CASSPPNRDTEAFF.

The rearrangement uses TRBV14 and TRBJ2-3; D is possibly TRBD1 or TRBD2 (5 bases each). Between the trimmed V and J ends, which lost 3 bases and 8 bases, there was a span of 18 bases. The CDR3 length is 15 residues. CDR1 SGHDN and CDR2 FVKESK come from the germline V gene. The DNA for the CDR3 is TGTGCCAGCAGCCACGGCAGGGCCTACGAGGGTACGCAGTATTTT. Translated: CASSHGRAYEGTQYF.

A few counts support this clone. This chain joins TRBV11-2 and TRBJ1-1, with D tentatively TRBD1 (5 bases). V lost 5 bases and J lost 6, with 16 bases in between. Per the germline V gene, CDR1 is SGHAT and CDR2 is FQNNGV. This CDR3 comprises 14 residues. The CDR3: CASSRTSGQPEAFF. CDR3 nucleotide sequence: TGTGCCAGCAGCCGGACATCGGGGCAACCTGAAGCTTTCTTT.